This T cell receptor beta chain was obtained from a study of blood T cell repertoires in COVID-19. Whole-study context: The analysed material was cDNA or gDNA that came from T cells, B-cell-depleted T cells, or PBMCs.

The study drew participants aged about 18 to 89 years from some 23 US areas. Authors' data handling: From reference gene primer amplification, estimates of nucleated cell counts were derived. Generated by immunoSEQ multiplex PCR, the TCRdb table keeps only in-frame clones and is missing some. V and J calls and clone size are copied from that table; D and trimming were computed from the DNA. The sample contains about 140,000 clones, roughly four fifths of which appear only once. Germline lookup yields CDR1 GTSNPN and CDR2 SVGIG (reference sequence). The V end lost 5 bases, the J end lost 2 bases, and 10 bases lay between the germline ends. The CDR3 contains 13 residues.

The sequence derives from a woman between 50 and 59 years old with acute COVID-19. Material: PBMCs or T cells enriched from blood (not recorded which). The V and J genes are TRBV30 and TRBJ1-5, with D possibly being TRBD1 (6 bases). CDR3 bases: TGTGCCTGGGGCAGGGGAGGCAATCAGCCCCAGCATTTT. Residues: CAWGRGGNQPQHF.